Following are 21 T cell receptor beta chains from one sample sequenced in a study of cytomegalovirus exposure and HLA in healthy donors. Profiling relied on immunoSEQ multiplex PCR, and the TCRdb table lists in-frame clones only, not all of them. The top ten hold 12% of the sample, which has 250,000 or so clones, roughly 87% seen once. The sample consisted of PBMCs. Receptors originate from a man in his late teens or twenties in good health and CMV-seropositive.

This chain connects TRBV4-1 to TRBJ2-4; no reliable D call. Trimming cost V 0 bases and J 4 bases, with 7 bases left between them. This CDR3 contains 14 residues. Germline CDR1 is MGHRA and CDR2 is YSYEKL. The chain's CDR3 is CASSQEPGKNIQYF. The CDR3, as DNA: TGCGCCAGCAGCCAAGAACCCGGAAAAAACATTCAGTACTTC.

This rearrangement joins TRBV5-1 to TRBJ2-3; D might be TRBD1 or TRBD2, each matching 5 bases. The CDR3 is made up of 14 amino acids. Germline assignment: CDR1 SGHRS and CDR2 YFSETQ. Between the trimmed V and J ends, which lost 4 bases and 0 bases, there was a span of 9 bases. The chain's CDR3 is CASSRGPSTDTQYF. DNA for the CDR3: TGCGCCAGCAGCCGGGGACCTAGCACAGATACGCAGTATTTT.

This chain uses TRBV6-1 with TRBJ2-4; D is possibly TRBD1 or TRBD2 (5 bases each). Germline loops: CDR1 MNHNS, CDR2 SASEGT. Trimming took off 6 bases at V and 10 bases at J, with 16 bases between the two ends. The CDR3 has 13 residues. The CDR3: CASRAGANGIQYF. The CDR3 DNA reads as TGTGCCAGCAGGGCCGGGGCCAATGGGATTCAGTACTTC.

The V call is TRBV15, the J call TRBJ1-5; D is possibly TRBD1 (5 bases). V was trimmed by 0 bases and J by 4 bases, leaving 7 bases between them. Germline V gene sequence: CDR1 LNHNV, CDR2 YYDKDF (reference sequence). This CDR3 region has 14 residues. CDR3 sequence: CATSRDPGNQPQHF. The CDR3 DNA follows: TGTGCCACCAGCAGAGATCCAGGGAATCAGCCCCAGCATTTT.

The chain's CDR3 is CASSLGTSGYTQYF. CDR3 bases: TGTGCCAGCAGCTTAGGTACTAGCGGGTATACGCAGTATTTT. The rearrangement joins TRBV7-9 to TRBJ2-3; the match to TRBD2 covers 9 bases. With 1 base clipped from V and 7 bases from J, the junction kept 3 bases outside the gene matches. CDR1 and CDR2 (germline): SEHNR, FQNEAQ (reference sequence). The CDR3 loop spans 14 amino acids.

The chain couples TRBV2 to TRBJ2-1; D ambiguous. CDR1 and CDR2 (germline): SNHLY, FYNNEI. V was trimmed by 4 bases and J by 6 bases, leaving 4 bases between them. The CDR3 totals 11 residues. The CDR3 sequence is CASSVANEQFF. The CDR3 DNA is TGTGCCAGCAGTGTAGCCAATGAGCAGTTCTTC.

The V and J genes are TRBV10-3 and TRBJ1-1; 9 positions agree with TRBD1. The germline CDR1 and CDR2 sequences are ENHRY and SYGVKD. Trimming at V came to 6 bases and at J to 2 bases, leaving 4 bases not matched to a gene. This CDR3 region has 14 residues. CDR3 coding DNA: TGTGCCATCAGAGAACAGGGGGCCAACACTGAAGCTTTCTTT. Protein: CAIREQGANTEAFF.

This chain uses TRBV27 with TRBJ2-3, with 10 positions matching TRBD2. From germline, CDR1 is MNHEY and CDR2 SMNVEV (reference sequence). J was trimmed by 1 base and V by 4 bases; bases with no gene match: 8. The CDR3 spans 17 residues. The DNA of the CDR3 is TGTGCCAGCAGTTCCCCTACGCTAGCGGGAGGCACAGATACGCAGTATTTT. Translating gives CASSSPTLAGGTDTQYF.

The sample holds one count of this clone. The chain joins TRBV10-3 to TRBJ2-5; TRBD2 aligns across 10 bases. J gave up 2 bases and V 6 bases, and 0 bases lay outside the gene matches. The CDR3 covers 13 residues. Germline CDR1 reads ENHRY; CDR2 reads SYGVKD. The CDR3 DNA is TGTGCCATCAGGGGACTAGCGCAAGAGACCCAGTACTTC. Its translation: CAIRGLAQETQYF.

The chain links TRBV7-2 to TRBJ2-2; D gene uncertain. The CDR3 totals 14 residues. Germline-derived CDR1 and CDR2 are SGHTA and FQGNSA. V lost 5 bases, J lost 8 bases, and 15 bases lay in between. The CDR3 bases are TGTGCCAGCAGCCATTCCCCGGGCGAAGGGGAGCTGTTTTTT. Amino acids: CASSHSPGEGELFF.

The chain has TRBV4-3 and TRBJ2-7; possibly TRBD1 or TRBD2 for D (5 bases each). Trimming left V 1 base short and J 7 bases short, with 11 bases between. The germline CDR1 and CDR2 sequences are LGHNA and YSLEER. CDR3 length equals 13 residues. The CDR3 DNA sequence: TGCGCCAGCAGCCAAGGGGACCTATCTGAGCAGTACTTC. Protein product: CASSQGDLSEQYF.

This clone was observed a handful of times. The V and J genes are TRBV4-1 and TRBJ1-3; tentative D call: TRBD1 (5 bases). V was cut by 4 bases and J by 3 bases, with 13 bases left in between. Germline V lookup: CDR1 MGHRA, CDR2 YSYEKL. The CDR3 consists of 15 residues. This CDR3 reads CASSLGTGHGNTIYF. In DNA, the CDR3 is TGCGCCAGCAGCCTCGGGACCGGCCATGGAAACACCATATATTTT.

The V call is TRBV7-6, the J call TRBJ1-1; no clear D gene. The CDR3 runs to 15 residues. V lost 1 base and J lost 1, with 10 bases in between. Germline assignment: CDR1 SGHVS and CDR2 FNYEAQ. The CDR3 DNA reads TGTGCCAGCAGCTTAGGTGGAGTGAGGAACACTGAAGCTTTCTTT. This translates into CASSLGGVRNTEAFF.

J is TRBJ2-2 and V is TRBV11-3, with 7 bases that match TRBD1. The CDR3 runs 15 residues. V dropped 0 bases and J dropped 5; count of bases not matched to a gene: 3. Germline V CDR1 and CDR2: SGHNT, YENEEA. The CDR3 here is CASSLEGGGTGELFF. The CDR3 nucleotides read TGTGCCAGCAGCTTAGAAGGGGGCGGTACCGGGGAGCTGTTTTTT.

The chain uses TRBV27 and TRBJ2-2; D may be TRBD2 (6 bases). This CDR3 is built from 14 residues. The germline gives CDR1 MNHEY, CDR2 SMNVEV (reference sequence). The ends were cut back, 2 bases at V and 4 bases at J, with 8 bases in the middle. The CDR3 sequence: CASSLTAGTGELFF. The CDR3, as DNA: TGTGCCAGCAGTTTAACAGCGGGCACCGGGGAGCTGTTTTTT.

The chain couples TRBV4-1 to TRBJ2-3; the D is unclear. CDR1 and CDR2 from the germline V gene are MGHRA and YSYEKL. V was shortened by 0 bases and J by 4 bases, with 8 bases between the two germline ends. The CDR3 has 14 residues. The CDR3: CASSQDRMSDTQYF. In DNA, the CDR3 is TGCGCCAGCAGCCAAGACCGGATGTCAGATACGCAGTATTTT.

Worth noting for this clone: This may be a read error: a much more frequent sequence differs by one nucleotide. The chain combines TRBV6-1 with TRBJ1-1; D remains ambiguous. Trimming took off 5 bases at V and 1 base at J, with 5 bases between the two ends. This CDR3 region has 12 residues. CDR1 and CDR2 (germline): MNHNS, SASEGT. CDR3 bases: TGTGCCAGCAGTTGGGGGAACACTGAAGCTTTCTTT. Translating gives CASSWGNTEAFF.

The genes are TRBV7-9 and TRBJ2-3; TRBD2 is a possible D gene (6 bases). Trimming stripped 5 bases from V and 1 base from J, with 10 bases between. The CDR3 loop spans 14 amino acids. From germline, CDR1 is SEHNR and CDR2 FQNEAQ (reference sequence). In DNA form, the CDR3 reads TGTGCCAGCAGCGTGGAGCGGGGCACAGATACGCAGTATTTT. Translated: CASSVERGTDTQYF.

The chain is built from TRBV19 and TRBJ2-3; TRBD2 might be the D (6 bases). Germline V gene sequence: CDR1 LNHDA, CDR2 SQIVND (reference sequence). The V end lost 0 bases, the J end lost 0 bases, and 13 bases lay between the germline ends. The CDR3 has 17 residues. This CDR3 reads CASSIDSAGISTDTQYF. In nucleotides, the CDR3 is TGTGCCAGTAGTATAGATTCAGCGGGTATTAGCACAGATACGCAGTATTTT.

This chain uses TRBV18 with TRBJ2-5, with 10 positions matching TRBD1. The CDR3 extends over 14 amino acids. Germline V lookup: CDR1 KGHSH, CDR2 LQKENI. The V and J ends lost 6 bases and 5 bases, in that order; junction bases with no gene match: 6. CDR3 DNA: TGTGCCAGCTCCACGGGACAGGGGACGGAGACCCAGTACTTC. Translating gives CASSTGQGTETQYF. Combining the CDR3 with reference TRBV18 and TRBJ2-5 gives the whole variable domain NAGVMQNPRHLVRRRGQEARLRCSPMKGHSHVYWYRQLPEEGLKFMVYLQKENIIDESGMPKERFSAEFPKEGPSILRIQQVVRGDSAAYFCASSTGQGTETQYFGPGTRLLVL.

This clone was detected only a few times. The chain uses TRBV28 and TRBJ1-2; TRBD1 might be the D (6 bases). The CDR3 length is 13 residues. Trimming took off 7 bases at V and 3 bases at J, with 12 bases between the two ends. Per germline, CDR1 MDHEN and CDR2 SYDVKM. The CDR3 DNA reads as TGTGCCAGCACGAAACAGGGATACTATGGCTACACCTTC. Translation: CASTKQGYYGYTF.